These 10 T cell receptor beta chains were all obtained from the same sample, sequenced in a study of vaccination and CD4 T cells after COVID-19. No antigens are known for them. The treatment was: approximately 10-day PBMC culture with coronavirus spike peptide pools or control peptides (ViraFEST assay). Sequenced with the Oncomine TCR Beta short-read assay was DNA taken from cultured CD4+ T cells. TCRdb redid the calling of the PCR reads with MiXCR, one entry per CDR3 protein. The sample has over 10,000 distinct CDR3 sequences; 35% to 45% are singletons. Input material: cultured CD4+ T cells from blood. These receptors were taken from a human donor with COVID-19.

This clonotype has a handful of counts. Here the CDR3 DNA reads TGTGCCAGCAGGGTCGCGAACACCGGGGAGCTGTTTTTT. This codes for CASRVANTGELFF. This chain links TRBV6-1 with TRBJ2-2, with no clear D. The CDR3 runs 13 residues. Trimming pared 6 bases from V and 0 bases from J, leaving 5 bases between. Germline CDR1 MNHNS, CDR2 SASEGT.

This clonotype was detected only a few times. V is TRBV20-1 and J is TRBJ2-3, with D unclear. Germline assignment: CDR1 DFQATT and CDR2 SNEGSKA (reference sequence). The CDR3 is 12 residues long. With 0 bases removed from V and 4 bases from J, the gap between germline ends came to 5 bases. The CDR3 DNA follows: TGCAGTGCTAGAGATCCTTCAGATACGCAGTATTTT. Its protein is CSARDPSDTQYF.

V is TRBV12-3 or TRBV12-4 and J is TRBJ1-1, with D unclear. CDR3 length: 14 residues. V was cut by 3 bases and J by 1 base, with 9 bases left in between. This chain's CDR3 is CASSLGIANTEAFF. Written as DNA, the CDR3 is TGTGCCAGCAGTTTGGGCATAGCGAACACTGAAGCTTTCTTT.

This CDR3 reads CASSYTQGKGQPQHF. DNA for the CDR3: TGTGCCAGCAGTTACACTCAGGGGAAGGGGCAGCCCCAGCATTTT. The genes are TRBV6-5 and TRBJ1-5; possibly TRBD1 for D (6 bases). This CDR3 comprises 15 residues. Germline V gene data show CDR1 as MNHEY and CDR2 as SVGAGI. Trimming stripped 2 bases from V and 7 bases from J, with 15 bases between.

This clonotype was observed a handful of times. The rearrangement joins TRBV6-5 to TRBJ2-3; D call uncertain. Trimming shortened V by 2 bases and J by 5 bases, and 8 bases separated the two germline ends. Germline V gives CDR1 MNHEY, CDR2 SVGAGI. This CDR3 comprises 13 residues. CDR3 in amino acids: CASSYDLRDTQYF. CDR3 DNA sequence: TGTGCCAGCAGTTACGACCTGCGAGATACGCAGTATTTT.

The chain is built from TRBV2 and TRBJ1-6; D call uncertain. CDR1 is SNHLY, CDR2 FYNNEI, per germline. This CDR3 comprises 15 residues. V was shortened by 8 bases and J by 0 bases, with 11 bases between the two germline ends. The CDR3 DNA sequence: TGTGCCAGCGGGCCCCCGAGCTCCTATAATTCACCCCTCCACTTT. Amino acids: CASGPPSSYNSPLHF. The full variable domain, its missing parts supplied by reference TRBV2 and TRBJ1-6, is EPEVTQTPSHQVTQMGQEVILRCVPISNHLYFYWYRQILGQKVEFLVSFYNNEISEKSEIFDDQFSVERPDGSNFTLKIRSTKLEDSAMYFCASGPPSSYNSPLHFGNGTRLTVT.

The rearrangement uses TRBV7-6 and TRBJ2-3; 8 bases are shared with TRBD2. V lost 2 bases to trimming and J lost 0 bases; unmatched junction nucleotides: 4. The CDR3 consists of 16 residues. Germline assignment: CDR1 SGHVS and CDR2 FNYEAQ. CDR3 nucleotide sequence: TGTGCCAGCAGCTTAATTAGCGGGGCTAGCACAGATACGCAGTATTTT. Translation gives CASSLISGASTDTQYF.

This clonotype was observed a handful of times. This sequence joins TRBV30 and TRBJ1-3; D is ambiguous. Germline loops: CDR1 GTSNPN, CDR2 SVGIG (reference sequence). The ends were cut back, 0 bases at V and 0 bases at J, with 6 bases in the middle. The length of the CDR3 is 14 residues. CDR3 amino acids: CAWSVSYSGNTIYF. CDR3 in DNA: TGTGCCTGGAGTGTATCCTACTCTGGAAACACCATATATTTT.

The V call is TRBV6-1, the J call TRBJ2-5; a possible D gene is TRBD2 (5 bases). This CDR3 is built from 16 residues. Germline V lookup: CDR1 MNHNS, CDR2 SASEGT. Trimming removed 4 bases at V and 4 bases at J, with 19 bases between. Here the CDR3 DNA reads TGTGCCAGCAGTGGGGTCGGGAATGGCGGCAGAGAGACCCAGTACTTC. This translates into CASSGVGNGGRETQYF.

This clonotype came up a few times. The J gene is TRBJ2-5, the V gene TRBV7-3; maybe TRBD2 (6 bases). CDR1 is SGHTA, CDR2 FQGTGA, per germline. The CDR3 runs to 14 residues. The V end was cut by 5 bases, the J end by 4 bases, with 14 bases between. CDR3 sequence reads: CASSPGTSLETQYF. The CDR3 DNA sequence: TGTGCCAGCAGCCCTGGGACTTCCTTAGAGACCCAGTACTTC. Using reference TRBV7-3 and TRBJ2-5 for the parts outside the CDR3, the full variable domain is GAGVSQTPSNKVTEKGKYVELRCDPISGHTALYWYRQSLGQGPEFLIYFQGTGAADDSGLPNDRFFAVRPEGSVSTLKIQRTERGDSAVYLCASSPGTSLETQYFGPGTRLLVL.